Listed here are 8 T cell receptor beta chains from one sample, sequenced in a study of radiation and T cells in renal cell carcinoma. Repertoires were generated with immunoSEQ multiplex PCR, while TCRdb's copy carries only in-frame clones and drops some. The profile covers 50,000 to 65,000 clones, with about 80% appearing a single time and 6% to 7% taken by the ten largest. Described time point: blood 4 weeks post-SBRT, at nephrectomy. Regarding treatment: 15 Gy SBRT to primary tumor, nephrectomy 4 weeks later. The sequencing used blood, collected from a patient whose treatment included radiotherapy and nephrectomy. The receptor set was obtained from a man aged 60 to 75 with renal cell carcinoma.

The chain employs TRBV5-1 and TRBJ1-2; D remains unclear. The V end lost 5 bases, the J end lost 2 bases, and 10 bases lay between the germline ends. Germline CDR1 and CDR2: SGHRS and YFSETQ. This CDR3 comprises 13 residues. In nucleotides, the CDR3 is TGCGCCAGCAGTTATGACACGAACTATGGCTACACCTTC. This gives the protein CASSYDTNYGYTF.

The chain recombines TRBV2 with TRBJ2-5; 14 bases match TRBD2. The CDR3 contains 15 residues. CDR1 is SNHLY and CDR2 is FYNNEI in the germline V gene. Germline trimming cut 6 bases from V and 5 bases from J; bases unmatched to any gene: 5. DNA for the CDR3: TGTGCCAGCAGCCTGGGACTAGCGGGAGTTGAGACCCAGTACTTC. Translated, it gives CASSLGLAGVETQYF.

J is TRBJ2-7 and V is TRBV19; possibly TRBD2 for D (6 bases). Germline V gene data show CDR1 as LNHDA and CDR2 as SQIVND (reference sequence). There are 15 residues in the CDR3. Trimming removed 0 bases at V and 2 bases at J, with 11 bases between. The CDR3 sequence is CASSIDGTVAYEQYF. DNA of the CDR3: TGTGCCAGTAGTATAGACGGGACTGTCGCCTACGAGCAGTACTTC.

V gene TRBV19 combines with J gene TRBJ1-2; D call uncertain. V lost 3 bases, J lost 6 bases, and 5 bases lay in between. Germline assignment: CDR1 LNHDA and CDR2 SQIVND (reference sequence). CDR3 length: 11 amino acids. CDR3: CASSIGNGYTF. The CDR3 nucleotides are TGTGCCAGTAGTATCGGGAATGGCTACACCTTC.

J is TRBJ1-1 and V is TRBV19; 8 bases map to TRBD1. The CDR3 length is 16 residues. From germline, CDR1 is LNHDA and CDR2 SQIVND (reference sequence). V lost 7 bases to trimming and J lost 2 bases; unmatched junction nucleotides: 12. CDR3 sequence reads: CASIPRQGRRNTEAFF. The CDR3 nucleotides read TGTGCCAGTATACCTCGACAGGGGCGGCGTAACACTGAAGCTTTCTTT. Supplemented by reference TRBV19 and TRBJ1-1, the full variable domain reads DGGITQSPKYLFRKEGQNVTLSCEQNLNHDAMYWYRQDPGQGLRLIYYSQIVNDFQKGDIAEGYSVSREKKESFPLTVTSAQKNPTAFYLCASIPRQGRRNTEAFFGQGTRLTVV.

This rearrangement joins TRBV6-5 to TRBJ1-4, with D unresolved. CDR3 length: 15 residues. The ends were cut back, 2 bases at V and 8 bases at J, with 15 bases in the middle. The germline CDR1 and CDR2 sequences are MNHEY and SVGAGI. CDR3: CASSYRPETPEKLFF. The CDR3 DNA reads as TGTGCCAGCAGTTACAGGCCCGAGACGCCCGAAAAACTGTTTTTT.

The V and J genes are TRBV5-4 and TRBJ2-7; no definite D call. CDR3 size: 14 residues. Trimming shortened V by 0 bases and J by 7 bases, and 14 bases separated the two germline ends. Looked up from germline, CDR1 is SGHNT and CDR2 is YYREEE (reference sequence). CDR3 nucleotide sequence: TGTGCCAGCAGCTTGGACCCGATGGAGCGAGAGCAGTACTTC. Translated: CASSLDPMEREQYF. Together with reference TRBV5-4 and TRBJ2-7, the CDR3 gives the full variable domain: ETGVTQSPTHLIKTRGQQVTLRCSSQSGHNTVSWYQQALGQGPQFIFQYYREEENGRGNFPPRFSGLQFPNYSSELNVNALELDDSALYLCASSLDPMEREQYFGPGTRLTVT.

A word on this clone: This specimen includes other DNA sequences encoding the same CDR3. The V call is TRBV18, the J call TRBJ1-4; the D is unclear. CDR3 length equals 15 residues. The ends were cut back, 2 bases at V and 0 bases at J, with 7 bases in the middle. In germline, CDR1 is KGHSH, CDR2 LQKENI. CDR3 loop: CASSPSRATNEKLFF. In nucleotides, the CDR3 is TGTGCCAGCTCACCATCTCGTGCAACTAATGAAAAACTGTTTTTT.